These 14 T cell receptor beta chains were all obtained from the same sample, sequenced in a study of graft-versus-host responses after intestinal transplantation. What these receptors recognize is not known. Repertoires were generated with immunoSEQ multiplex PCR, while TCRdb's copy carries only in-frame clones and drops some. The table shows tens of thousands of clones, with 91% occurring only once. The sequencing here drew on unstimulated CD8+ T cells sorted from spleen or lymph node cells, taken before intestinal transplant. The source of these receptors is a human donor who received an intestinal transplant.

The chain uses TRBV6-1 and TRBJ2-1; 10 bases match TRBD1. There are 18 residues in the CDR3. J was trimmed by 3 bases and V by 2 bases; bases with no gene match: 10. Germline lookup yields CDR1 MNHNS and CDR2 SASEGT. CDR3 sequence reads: CASSERGDRGAIYNEQFF. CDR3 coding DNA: TGTGCCAGCAGTGAAAGGGGGGACAGGGGAGCTATCTACAATGAGCAGTTCTTC.

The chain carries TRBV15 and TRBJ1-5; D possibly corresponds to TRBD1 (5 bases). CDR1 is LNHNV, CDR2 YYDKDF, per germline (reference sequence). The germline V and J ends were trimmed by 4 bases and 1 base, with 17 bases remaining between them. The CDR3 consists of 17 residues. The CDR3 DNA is TGTGCCACCAGCACTTCTCGAGCGGGACCAAGCAATCAGCCCCAGCATTTT. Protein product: CATSTSRAGPSNQPQHF.

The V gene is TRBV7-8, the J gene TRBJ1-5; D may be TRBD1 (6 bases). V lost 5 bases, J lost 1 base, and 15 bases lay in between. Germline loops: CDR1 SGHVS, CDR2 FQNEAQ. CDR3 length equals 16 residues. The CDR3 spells CASSLPSTGSNQPQHF. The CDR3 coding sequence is TGTGCCAGCAGCCTTCCCAGTACAGGGAGCAATCAGCCCCAGCATTTT.

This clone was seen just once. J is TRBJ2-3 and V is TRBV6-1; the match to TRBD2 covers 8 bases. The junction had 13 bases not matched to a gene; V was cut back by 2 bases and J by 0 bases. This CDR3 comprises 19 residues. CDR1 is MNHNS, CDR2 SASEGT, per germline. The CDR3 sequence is CASSERAGVDYTSTDTQYF. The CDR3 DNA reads TGTGCCAGCAGTGAAAGAGCGGGAGTGGATTATACTAGCACAGATACGCAGTATTTT.

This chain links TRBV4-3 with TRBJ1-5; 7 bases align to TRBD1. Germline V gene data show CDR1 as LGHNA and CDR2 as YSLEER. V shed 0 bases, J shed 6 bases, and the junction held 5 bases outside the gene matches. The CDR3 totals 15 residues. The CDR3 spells CASSQDTGDGQPQHF. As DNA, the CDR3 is TGCGCCAGCAGCCAAGATACAGGGGACGGTCAGCCCCAGCATTTT.

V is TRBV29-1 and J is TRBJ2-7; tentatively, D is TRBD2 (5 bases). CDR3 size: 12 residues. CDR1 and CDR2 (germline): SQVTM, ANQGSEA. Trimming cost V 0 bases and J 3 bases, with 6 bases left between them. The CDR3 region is CSVEDRDYEQYF. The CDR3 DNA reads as TGCAGCGTTGAAGATCGGGACTACGAGCAGTACTTC.

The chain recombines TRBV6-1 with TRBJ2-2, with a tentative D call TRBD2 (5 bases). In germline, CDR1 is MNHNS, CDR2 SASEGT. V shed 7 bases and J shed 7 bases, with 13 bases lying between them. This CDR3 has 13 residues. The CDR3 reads CASKSGLIGELFF. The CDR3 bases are TGTGCCAGCAAGAGCGGATTAATCGGGGAGCTGTTTTTT.

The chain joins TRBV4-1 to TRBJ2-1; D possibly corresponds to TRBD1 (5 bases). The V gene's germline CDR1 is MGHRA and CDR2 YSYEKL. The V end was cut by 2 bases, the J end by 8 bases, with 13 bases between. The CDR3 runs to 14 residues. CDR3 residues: CASSQKAQVHEQFF. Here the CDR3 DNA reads TGCGCCAGCAGCCAAAAAGCACAGGTTCATGAGCAGTTCTTC.

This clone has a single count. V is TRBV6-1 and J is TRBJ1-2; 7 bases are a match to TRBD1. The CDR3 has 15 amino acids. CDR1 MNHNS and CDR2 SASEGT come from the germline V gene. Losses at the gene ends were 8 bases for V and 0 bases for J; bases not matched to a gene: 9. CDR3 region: CASRVWDSSNYGYTF. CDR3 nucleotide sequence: TGTGCCAGCCGCGTTTGGGACAGTTCTAACTATGGCTACACCTTC.

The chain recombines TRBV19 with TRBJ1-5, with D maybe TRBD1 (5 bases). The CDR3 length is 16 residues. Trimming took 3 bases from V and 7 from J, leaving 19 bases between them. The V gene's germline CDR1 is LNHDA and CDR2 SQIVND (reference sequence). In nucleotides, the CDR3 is TGTGCCAGTAGTATTAGCGGGGCCCCGGTCCCGCAGCCCCAGCATTTT. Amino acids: CASSISGAPVPQPQHF.

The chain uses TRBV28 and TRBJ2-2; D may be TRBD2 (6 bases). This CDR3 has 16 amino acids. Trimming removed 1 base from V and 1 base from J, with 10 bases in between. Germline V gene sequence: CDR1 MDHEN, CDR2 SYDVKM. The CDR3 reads CASSLFGRENTGELFF. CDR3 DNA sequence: TGTGCCAGCAGTTTATTCGGGCGGGAGAACACCGGGGAGCTGTTTTTT. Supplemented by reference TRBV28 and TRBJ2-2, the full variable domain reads DVKVTQSSRYLVKRTGEKVFLECVQDMDHENMFWYRQDPGLGLRLIYFSYDVKMKEKGDIPEGYSVSREKKERFSLILESASTNQTSMYLCASSLFGRENTGELFFGEGSRLTVL.

The CDR3 spells CATSRDREEFF. CDR3 DNA: TGTGCCACCAGCAGAGACAGGGAGGAGTTCTTC. The chain combines TRBV15 with TRBJ2-1, with D perhaps TRBD2 (6 bases). Deletions cut 0 bases from V and 14 bases from J, with 8 bases between. The CDR3 runs 11 residues. Germline loops: CDR1 LNHNV, CDR2 YYDKDF (reference sequence).

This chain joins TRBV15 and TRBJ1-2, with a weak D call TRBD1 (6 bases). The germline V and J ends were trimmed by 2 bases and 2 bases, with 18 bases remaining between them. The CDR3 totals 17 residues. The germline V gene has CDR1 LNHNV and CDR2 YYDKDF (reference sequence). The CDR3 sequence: CATSRLGRDTTNYGYTF. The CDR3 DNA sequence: TGTGCCACCAGCAGACTTGGGAGGGACACGACGAACTATGGCTACACCTTC.

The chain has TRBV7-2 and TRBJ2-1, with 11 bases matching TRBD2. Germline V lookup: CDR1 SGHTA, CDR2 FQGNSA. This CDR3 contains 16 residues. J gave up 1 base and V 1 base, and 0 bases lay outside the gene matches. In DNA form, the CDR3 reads TGTGCCAGCAGCTTAGGACTAGCGGGGTCCTACAATGAGCAGTTCTTC. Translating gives CASSLGLAGSYNEQFF.